The text below deals with one TCR beta chain. Antigen specificity is unknown. V was cut by 3 bases and J by 6 bases, with 10 bases left in between. The CDR3 spans 13 residues. Generated by immunoSEQ multiplex PCR, the TCRdb table keeps only in-frame clones and is missing some. Here the sample spans 150,000 or so clones, 70% to 90% being singletons. This record comes from a study of T cell responses to AZD1222 COVID-19 vaccine. Study-wide results and caveats: Donors skewed white British and female; clonal diversity was possibly underestimated.

The rearrangement joins TRBV12-3 or TRBV12-4 to TRBJ2-3; no definite D call. This receptor was obtained from an adult in good health. The specimen comprised peripheral blood, sampled on day 0 of AZD1222 vaccination. The DNA of the CDR3 is TGTGCCAGCAGTTTGGTCGCCCGGGATACGCAGTATTTT. It specifies CASSLVARDTQYF.